This T cell receptor (beta chain) was profiled in a study of blood T cell repertoires in COVID-19. The overall study: T cells, B-cell-depleted T cells, or PBMCs provided the cDNA or gDNA that served as material.

Under the authors' procedure: It was from reference gene primer amplification that nucleated cell counts were estimated. TCRdb's table, derived via immunoSEQ multiplex PCR, lists solely in-frame clones and lacks some. The DNA was the basis for D and trimming; V, J and clone size are from that table. The sample holds some 290,000 clones, around 90% seen once. It was during active infection that Seattle patients were enrolled and then longitudinally followed. The source is a woman between 25 and 40 years old with COVID-19, enrolled during active disease. The specimen sequenced was peripheral blood.

The CDR3 here is CASSPDRVYGYTF. CDR3 coding DNA: TGTGCCAGCTCACCCGACAGGGTCTATGGCTACACCTTC. The chain combines TRBV18 with TRBJ1-2; TRBD1 aligns across 7 bases. The CDR3 covers 13 residues. Germline CDR1 and CDR2: KGHSH and LQKENI. V trimming: 3 bases; J trimming: 4 bases; junction bases outside the gene matches: 2.